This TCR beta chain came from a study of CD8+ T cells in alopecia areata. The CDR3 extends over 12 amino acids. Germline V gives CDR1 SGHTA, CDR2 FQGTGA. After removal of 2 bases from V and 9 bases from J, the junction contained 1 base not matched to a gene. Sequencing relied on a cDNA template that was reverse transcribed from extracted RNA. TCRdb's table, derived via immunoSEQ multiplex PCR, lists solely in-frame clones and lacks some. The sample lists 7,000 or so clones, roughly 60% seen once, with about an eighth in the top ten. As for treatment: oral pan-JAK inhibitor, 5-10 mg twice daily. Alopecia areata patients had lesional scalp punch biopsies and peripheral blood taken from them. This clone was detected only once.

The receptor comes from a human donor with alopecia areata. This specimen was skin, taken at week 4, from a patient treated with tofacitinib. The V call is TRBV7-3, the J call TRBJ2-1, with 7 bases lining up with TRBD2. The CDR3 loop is CASSLGTTEQFF. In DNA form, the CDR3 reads TGTGCCAGCAGCTTAGGGACTACTGAGCAGTTCTTC.